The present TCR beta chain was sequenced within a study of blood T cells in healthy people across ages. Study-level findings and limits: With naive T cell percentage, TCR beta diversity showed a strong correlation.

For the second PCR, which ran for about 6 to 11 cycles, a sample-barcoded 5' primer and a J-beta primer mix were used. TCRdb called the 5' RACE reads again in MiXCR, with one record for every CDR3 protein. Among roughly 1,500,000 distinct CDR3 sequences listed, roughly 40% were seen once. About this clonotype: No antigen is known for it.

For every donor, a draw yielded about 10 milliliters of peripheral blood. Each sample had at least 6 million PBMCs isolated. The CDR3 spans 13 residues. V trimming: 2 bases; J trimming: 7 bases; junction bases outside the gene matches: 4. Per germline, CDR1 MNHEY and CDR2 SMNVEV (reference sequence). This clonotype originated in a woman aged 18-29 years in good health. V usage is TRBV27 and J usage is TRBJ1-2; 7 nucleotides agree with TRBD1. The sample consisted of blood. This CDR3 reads CASSLPTGIGYTF. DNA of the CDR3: TGTGCCAGCAGTTTACCGACAGGGATTGGCTACACCTTC.